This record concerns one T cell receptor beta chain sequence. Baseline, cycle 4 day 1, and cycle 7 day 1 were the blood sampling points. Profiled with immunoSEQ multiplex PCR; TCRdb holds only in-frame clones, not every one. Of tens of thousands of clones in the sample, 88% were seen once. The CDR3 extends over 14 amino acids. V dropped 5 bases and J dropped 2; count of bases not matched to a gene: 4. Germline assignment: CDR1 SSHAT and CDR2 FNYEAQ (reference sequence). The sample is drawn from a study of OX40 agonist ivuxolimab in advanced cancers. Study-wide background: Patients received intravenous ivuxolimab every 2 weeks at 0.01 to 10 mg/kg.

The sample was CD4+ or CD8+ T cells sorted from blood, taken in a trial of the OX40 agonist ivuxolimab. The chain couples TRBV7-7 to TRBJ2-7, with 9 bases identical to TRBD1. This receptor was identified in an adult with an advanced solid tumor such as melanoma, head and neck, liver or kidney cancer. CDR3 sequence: CASSAGQGTYEQYF. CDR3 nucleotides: TGTGCCAGCAGCGCGGGACAGGGAACCTACGAGCAGTACTTC. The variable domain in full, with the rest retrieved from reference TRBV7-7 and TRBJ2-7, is GAGVSQSPRYKVTKRGQDVTLRCDPISSHATLYWYQQALGQGPEFLTYFNYEAQPDKSGLPSDRFSAERPEGSISTLTIQRTEQRDSAMYRCASSAGQGTYEQYFGPGTRLTVT.